This T cell receptor (beta chain) was obtained from a study of control samples from healthy donors and cancer patients. Data came from immunoSEQ multiplex PCR; TCRdb stores just in-frame clones and leaves some out. The table lists approximately 100,000 clones, approximately 90% of them singletons. The CDR3 length is 13 residues. CDR1 is SGHTS and CDR2 is YDEGEE in the germline V gene. V shed 4 bases and J shed 6 bases, with 14 bases lying between them. The source of this sequence is a young man in good health. The gene calls are TRBV5-8 and TRBJ2-7, with a possible D match to TRBD2 (5 bases). The sample comprised blood. The CDR3 DNA is TGTGCCAGCAGCCCCGGGGTTCTGGGCGAGCAGTACTTC. Translation gives CASSPGVLGEQYF. The whole variable domain, filled in from reference TRBV5-8 and TRBJ2-7, reads EAGVTQSPTHLIKTRGQQATLRCSPISGHTSVYWYQQALGLGLQFLLWYDEGEERNRGNFPPRFSGRQFPNYSSELNVNALELEDSALYLCASSPGVLGEQYFGPGTRLTVT.